This passage covers 16 T cell receptor gamma chains from one sample sequenced in a study of gamma delta lymphoproliferative disorders and STAT genes. PBMCs from patients and controls supplied the genomic DNA for sequencing. TCRdb fed the multiplex PCR reads into CATT to redo clone calling. The table records more than 2,000 gamma-chain clones, 10% to 15% of them present only once. Material for sequencing was blood. The receptors come from a human donor in good health.

This clone is medium-sized (0.01 to 0.1%) by share. The V gene is TRGV4, the J gene TRGJ1 or TRGJ2. The J gene was missing in TCRdb and was found by matching the end of the DNA to germline. In germline, CDR1 is EGSTGY, CDR2 YDSYTSSV. V lost 4 bases, J lost 6 bases, and 9 bases stayed unmatched. This CDR3 is 13 amino acids long. The CDR3 DNA reads TGTGCCACCTGGGAGGCGGGGGTTTATAAGAAACTCTTT. Translation gives CATWEAGVYKKLF.

This clone is judged medium-sized. This chain uses TRGV8 with TRGJ1 or TRGJ2. TCRdb carries no J gene annotation; the J gene was assigned here by matching the DNA with germline. Germline loops: CDR1 VENAVY, CDR2 YDSYNSRV. The CDR3 is 12 amino acids. Trimming took 0 bases from V and 12 from J; bases not matched to a gene: 8. CDR3 bases: TGTGCCACCTGGGATAGGAGGCGTGGGAAACTCTTT. Protein: CATWDRRRGKLF.

This clone has only a few counts. The TCRdb record carries a much larger clone's protein, which differs from this DNA's translation at residue 7; a read error is the likely cause, and the protein listed here is the DNA translation. The chain uses TRGV11 and TRGJ1 or TRGJ2. The J gene is absent in TCRdb and was assigned here via DNA matching to germline. TRGV11 is assigned to the ORF class and has an uncertain function. The CDR3 contains 14 residues. The V and J ends lost 2 bases and 10 bases, in that order; junction bases with no gene match: 11. The CDR3 protein is CACWIRPLTWKKLF. The CDR3 DNA sequence: TGTGCCTGCTGGATTAGGCCCCTGACTTGGAAGAAACTCTTT.

Concerning this clone itself: DNA and listed protein disagree at residue 6, so the protein shown here was translated from the DNA. V usage is TRGV4 and J usage is TRGJ1 or TRGJ2. Assignment of the J gene here rests on matching the DNA to germline, because TCRdb gives none. Per the germline V gene, CDR1 is EGSTGY and CDR2 is YDSYTSSV. The CDR3 spans 10 residues. After removal of 5 bases from V and 7 bases from J, the junction contained 2 bases not matched to a gene. As DNA, the CDR3 is TGTGCCACCTGGGCCTATAAGAAACTCTTT. Translation: CATWAYKKLF.

Sample share makes this clone medium-sized. The V gene is TRGV10, the J gene TRGJ1 or TRGJ2. In the absence of a J gene in TCRdb, the DNA was matched to germline to assign it here. TRGV10 is an ORF, with its function uncertain. Unmatched junction bases numbered 4, after V lost 8 bases and J lost 5 bases. The CDR3 is 11 residues long. CDR3 sequence (DNA): TGTGCTGCGTGGGATCATTATAAGAAACTCTTT. Translation gives CAAWDHYKKLF.

This clone is categorized as medium-sized. In DNA, the CDR3 is TGTGCCACCTGGGACGGGCCTCGGGTTTATAAGAAACTCTTT. Translated, it gives CATWDGPRVYKKLF. V is TRGV2 and J is TRGJ1 or TRGJ2. TCRdb does not report a J gene; here it was assigned by matching the DNA to germline references. In germline, CDR1 is EGSNGY, CDR2 YDSYNSKV. Trimming cost V 0 bases and J 6 bases; bases outside gene matches: 8. This CDR3 is built from 14 residues.

By proportion, this clone is medium-sized (0.01 to 0.1%). This sequence joins TRGV10 and TRGJ1 or TRGJ2. The J gene is not listed in TCRdb, so it was assigned here from a DNA match to germline. TRGV10 is an ORF for which the function is uncertain. J lost 12 bases, V lost 8 bases, and 8 bases had no gene match. The CDR3 extends over 10 amino acids. The chain's CDR3 is CAAWAMGKLF. The DNA of the CDR3 is TGTGCTGCGTGGGCCATGGGGAAACTCTTT.

In its sample, this clone ranks as medium-sized (0.01 to 0.1%). This sequence joins TRGV2 and TRGJP1. No J gene is reported in TCRdb; it was inferred here by comparing the DNA with germline. The CDR3 has 21 amino acids. V was pared by 0 bases and J by 0 bases, with 19 bases of the junction left unmatched. CDR1 is EGSNGY and CDR2 is YDSYNSKV in the germline V gene. The CDR3: CATWDGRPIDSPYTTGWFKIF. The CDR3 DNA follows: TGTGCCACCTGGGACGGGCGGCCTATCGACTCCCCTTATACCACTGGTTGGTTCAAGATATTT.

The chain carries TRGV3 and TRGJ1 or TRGJ2. TCRdb gives no J gene; it was assigned here by matching the DNA to germline. Germline values: CDR1 VTNTFY, CDR2 YDVSTARD (reference sequence). The CDR3 extends over 16 amino acids. V shed 1 base, J shed 1 base, and the junction held 10 bases outside the gene matches. DNA of the CDR3: TGTGCCACCTGGGACAGACACTTCTACAATTATTATAAGAAACTCTTT. This gives the protein CATWDRHFYNYYKKLF.

This clone is large in the sample. Other DNA variants within this sample encode the same CDR3. The chain couples TRGV10 to TRGJP1. TCRdb gives no J gene; it was assigned here by matching the DNA to germline. TRGV10 is an ORF, with its function uncertain. V trimming: 8 bases; J trimming: 4 bases; junction bases outside the gene matches: 5. This CDR3 spans 13 amino acids. The CDR3 loop is CAAWEHTGWFKIF. In DNA, the CDR3 is TGTGCTGCGTGGGAACACACTGGTTGGTTCAAGATATTT.

This clone was picked up one time. V usage is TRGV3 and J usage is TRGJ1 or TRGJ2. Assignment of the J gene here rests on matching the DNA to germline, because TCRdb gives none. Germline V gene data show CDR1 as VTNTFY and CDR2 as YDVSTARD (reference sequence). After removal of 1 base from V and 0 bases from J, the junction contained 12 bases not matched to a gene. The CDR3 sequence is 17 residues long. This chain's CDR3 is CATWDSPPSTNYYKKLF. DNA for the CDR3: TGTGCCACCTGGGACAGCCCACCCTCGACGAATTATTATAAGAAACTCTTT.

Concerning this clone itself: Because the CDR3's place on the DNA is in doubt, the DNA is left out and the CDR3 is given as listed by TCRdb. The V gene corresponds to TRGV4; no J gene was called. The CDR3 has 19 amino acids, counting both end residues. Germline V CDR1 and CDR2: EGSTGY, YDSYTSSV. The CDR3 spells CATWDSCIIRNSLAVEQHF.

This clone is labeled medium-sized (0.01 to 0.1%). The chain couples TRGV8 to TRGJ1 or TRGJ2. TCRdb does not report a J gene; here it was assigned by matching the DNA to germline references. V trimming: 1 base; J trimming: 3 bases; junction bases outside the gene matches: 9. Germline V gene data show CDR1 as VENAVY and CDR2 as YDSYNSRV. The CDR3 is 15 residues long. CDR3 sequence reads: CATWDRRTGYYKKLF. CDR3 DNA sequence: TGTGCCACCTGGGATAGAAGGACAGGTTATTATAAGAAACTCTTT.

By sample fraction, this clone is medium-sized (0.01 to 0.1%). This chain joins TRGV4 and TRGJ1 or TRGJ2. No J gene was available from TCRdb, and it was assigned here by a germline match of the DNA. The CDR3 loop spans 12 amino acids. V lost 0 bases and J lost 9; bases outside the gene matches: 5. Germline V gene sequence: CDR1 EGSTGY, CDR2 YDSYTSSV. CDR3 DNA: TGTGCCACCTGGGATGGGCCTCCTAAGAAACTCTTT. Encoded protein: CATWDGPPKKLF.

By sample share, this clone is medium-sized. This chain connects TRGV4 to TRGJ1 or TRGJ2. In the absence of a J gene in TCRdb, the DNA was matched to germline to assign it here. CDR1 and CDR2 from the germline V gene are EGSTGY and YDSYTSSV. V gave up 9 bases and J gave up 4 bases; unmatched junction bases: 6. This CDR3 spans 11 amino acids. The CDR3 reads CATAPYYKKLF. In DNA form, the CDR3 reads TGTGCCACCGCCCCCTATTATAAGAAACTCTTT.

As for this clone: The DNA is omitted, as the CDR3 cannot be located on it reliably, and the CDR3 follows TCRdb's listing. The V segment is TRGV4, and no J call was made. The CDR3 is made up of 21 amino acids, end residues included. Germline V lookup: CDR1 EGSTGY, CDR2 YDSYTSSV. Here the CDR3 reads CATWDSIWFIIRNSLAVEQHF.